One and the same sample provided the 13 T cell receptor beta chains below, sequenced in a study of cytomegalovirus exposure and HLA in healthy donors. PCR primers comprised 60 Vbeta and 13 Jbeta primers. Clones were sequenced by immunoSEQ multiplex PCR, and TCRdb holds only the in-frame ones, with some missing. The sample comprises 110,000 or so clones, about four fifths of which are singletons, and around 1.2% rests with the top ten. The specimen was PBMCs. These receptors were taken from a man aged 35-49 years in good health and CMV-seronegative.

J is TRBJ2-3 and V is TRBV4-3, with 10 positions matching TRBD2. After removal of 2 bases from V and 2 bases from J, the junction contained 7 bases not matched to a gene. The CDR3 has 17 amino acids. Germline V gives CDR1 LGHNA, CDR2 YSLEER. The CDR3 region has the DNA TGCGCCAGCAGCCAATCGGCTAGCGGGGGAAACACAGATACGCAGTATTTT. Its translation is CASSQSASGGNTDTQYF.

In nucleotides, the CDR3 is TGTGCCAGTAGGAGGCAGTCCTTACTTAATGAAAAACTGTTTTTT. Its translation is CASRRQSLLNEKLFF. The V call is TRBV19, the J call TRBJ1-4; D is ambiguous. Germline assignment: CDR1 LNHDA and CDR2 SQIVND (reference sequence). V lost 6 bases and J lost 4, with 15 bases in between. The CDR3 is 15 amino acids.

This clone was detected only a few times. The chain joins TRBV5-1 to TRBJ1-1; TRBD1 matches at 7 bases. The trim removed 7 bases at V and 3 bases at J, leaving 12 bases unmatched. Germline V lookup: CDR1 SGHRS, CDR2 YFSETQ. The CDR3 has 15 residues. The CDR3 loop is CASRTAGGTDTEAFF. CDR3 DNA sequence: TGCGCCAGCCGAACTGCAGGGGGAACTGACACTGAAGCTTTCTTT.

The rearrangement uses TRBV4-1 and TRBJ2-5, with D possibly TRBD2 on 5 matching bases. V lost 2 bases and J 5 bases, leaving 9 bases between the germline ends. CDR1 and CDR2 from the germline V gene are MGHRA and YSYEKL. The CDR3 length is 13 residues. CDR3 bases: TGCGCCAGCAGCCAACGGGATTATGAGACCCAGTACTTC. As protein: CASSQRDYETQYF.

This chain links TRBV5-4 with TRBJ2-5; 9 nucleotides agree with TRBD2. Germline V gives CDR1 SGHNT, CDR2 YYREEE (reference sequence). V shed 5 bases and J 2 bases; nucleotides not matched to a gene: 7. The CDR3 spans 15 residues. The CDR3 region has the DNA TGTGCCAGCAGAGGGGTTAGCGGGAGTCAAGAGACCCAGTACTTC. The encoded protein is CASRGVSGSQETQYF.

The genes are TRBV11-3 and TRBJ1-1; no reliable D call. The CDR3 length is 12 residues. Looked up from germline, CDR1 is SGHNT and CDR2 is YENEEA. V lost 3 bases, J lost 3 bases, and 5 bases lay in between. As DNA, the CDR3 is TGTGCCAGCAGCTTTTCGGACACTGAAGCTTTCTTT. Translated, it gives CASSFSDTEAFF.

Worth noting for this clone: One end of the junction fails to match germline, which may point to a read error. The chain links TRBV7-9 to TRBJ1-2; TRBD1 matches at 11 bases. The CDR3 extends over 17 amino acids. CDR1 and CDR2 (germline): SEHNR, FQNEAQ (reference sequence). DNA for the CDR3: TGTTCCAGCAGCCCCGAAAGGGGGACAGGGGGTTACTATGGCTACACCTTC. Residues: CSSSPERGTGGYYGYTF.

In regard to this clone: This sample includes further DNA sequences coding for the same CDR3. The chain is built from TRBV27 and TRBJ2-6; D gene uncertain. Germline V CDR1 and CDR2: MNHEY, SMNVEV (reference sequence). The CDR3 runs to 13 residues. Between the trimmed V and J ends, which lost 5 bases and 1 base, there was a span of 3 bases. The CDR3 region is CASSLSGANVLTF. As DNA, the CDR3 is TGTGCCAGCAGTCTGTCTGGGGCCAACGTCCTGACTTTC.

This sequence joins TRBV9 and TRBJ2-4; maybe TRBD2 (7 bases). With 4 bases removed from V and 0 bases from J, the gap between germline ends came to 26 bases. The CDR3 consists of 20 residues. Germline values: CDR1 SGDLS, CDR2 YYNGEE. The CDR3 sequence is CASSPIPQGGGARAKNIQYF. The CDR3 DNA reads as TGTGCCAGCAGCCCCATCCCACAGGGTGGGGGGGCGAGAGCCAAAAACATTCAGTACTTC. The full variable domain, rest sourced from reference TRBV9 and TRBJ2-4, is DSGVTQTPKHLITATGQRVTLRCSPRSGDLSVYWYQQSLDQGLQFLIQYYNGEERAKGNILERFSAQQFPDLHSELNLSSLELGDSALYFCASSPIPQGGGARAKNIQYFGAGTRLSVL.

This clone appeared a few times. The rearrangement joins TRBV7-3 to TRBJ1-3; D unclear. The CDR3 length is 14 residues. V lost 4 bases and J lost 0, with 7 bases in between. The germline V gene encodes CDR1 SGHTA and CDR2 FQGTGA. This CDR3 reads CASSSGDSGNTIYF. The CDR3 DNA reads TGTGCCAGCAGCTCGGGAGACTCTGGAAACACCATATATTTT.

The V gene is TRBV6-5, the J gene TRBJ1-6; a weak D match, TRBD1 (6 bases). The CDR3 covers 13 residues. Germline V gives CDR1 MNHEY, CDR2 SVGAGI. Deletions cut 2 bases from V and 11 bases from J, with 10 bases between. CDR3 region: CASSYGGVAPLHF. The CDR3, as DNA: TGTGCCAGCAGTTACGGGGGCGTCGCACCCCTCCACTTT.

The J gene is TRBJ2-1, the V gene TRBV7-7; the match to TRBD2 covers 7 bases. CDR1 SSHAT and CDR2 FNYEAQ come from the germline V gene (reference sequence). V trimming: 5 bases; J trimming: 5 bases; junction bases outside the gene matches: 3. The CDR3 sequence is 13 residues long. CDR3 amino acids: CASSPLANNEQFF. In DNA, the CDR3 is TGTGCCAGCAGCCCACTAGCGAACAATGAGCAGTTCTTC. Full variable domain (missing parts from reference TRBV7-7 and TRBJ2-1): GAGVSQSPRYKVTKRGQDVTLRCDPISSHATLYWYQQALGQGPEFLTYFNYEAQPDKSGLPSDRFSAERPEGSISTLTIQRTEQRDSAMYRCASSPLANNEQFFGPGTRLTVL.

V is TRBV5-5 and J is TRBJ2-5; D call uncertain. V gave up 3 bases and J gave up 1 base, with 10 bases separating them. Germline loops: CDR1 SGHKS, CDR2 YYEKEE (reference sequence). This CDR3 is 14 amino acids long. This chain's CDR3 is CASSSSLGQETQYF. CDR3 sequence (DNA): TGTGCCAGCAGCTCTTCTCTAGGCCAAGAGACCCAGTACTTC. The variable domain in full, with the rest retrieved from reference TRBV5-5 and TRBJ2-5, is DAGVTQSPTHLIKTRGQQVTLRCSPISGHKSVSWYQQVLGQGPQFIFQYYEKEERGRGNFPDRFSARQFPNYSSELNVNALLLGDSALYLCASSSSLGQETQYFGPGTRLLVL.